This T cell receptor (beta chain) was observed in a study of control samples from healthy donors and cancer patients. The CDR3 extends over 17 amino acids. Per the germline V gene, CDR1 is SNHLY and CDR2 is FYNNEI. The junction had 14 bases not matched to a gene; V was cut back by 3 bases and J by 5 bases. A single count supports this clone. TCRdb's copy holds only in-frame clones and misses some; the assay was immunoSEQ multiplex PCR. The sample records 65,000 to 80,000 clones, around nine tenths being singletons. The TCR originated in a woman aged 55-75 years with head and neck cancer. Material: PBMCs. This chain connects TRBV2 to TRBJ1-2; 8 nucleotides line up with TRBD1. The CDR3 protein is CASSDDSPGQGGYGYTF. CDR3 sequence (DNA): TGTGCCAGCAGTGACGACAGCCCTGGACAGGGAGGGTATGGCTACACCTTC.